This T cell receptor beta chain was obtained from a study of T-cell reconstitution after alpha-beta-depleted transplantation in children. V dropped 0 bases and J dropped 11 bases, with 16 bases sitting between them. CDR1 and CDR2 (germline): DFQATT, SNEGSKA (reference sequence). This CDR3 has 13 residues. Preparation of the TCRbeta library used unique molecular identifiers. MiXCR, run by TCRdb on the PCR reads, gives a single entry per CDR3 protein. Seen here are roughly 70,000 distinct CDR3 sequences, roughly 4.9% observed once, and the top ten hold under 20%. The study's findings and limits: By about two months after transplant, alpha-beta T cells reportedly arose from several hundred graft clones that had expanded. For some patients, TCRbeta diversity was high at day 60 because of recipient T cells and thymic progenitors that survived. Among T cells one year after transplant, newly produced cells accounted for most counts and diversity.

At least ten counts were recorded for this clonotype. Its matching antigen is unknown. The chain joins TRBV20-1 to TRBJ1-1; no clear D. The clonotype was recovered from a boy under three years old who had a stem cell transplant for acute myeloid leukemia, so the T cells may come from the graft donor. The source material was PBMCs, mostly from graft donor cells, sampled 180 days after TCRalphabeta/CD19-depleted stem cell transplant. The CDR3, as DNA: TGCAGTGCTAGAGATCATCCGGGAGTGAACGCTTTCTTT. Translated, it gives CSARDHPGVNAFF.